Below, 30 T cell receptor beta chains from the same sample are listed, as sequenced in a study of spatial heterogeneity in lung cancer. As to time point: sample taken at primary tumor resection. TCRdb re-called the 5' RACE reads through MiXCR, storing one row per CDR3 protein. The data contain tens of thousands of distinct CDR3 sequences, 6.5% to 9% of them singletons. Sample: PBMCs, taken at surgery. These receptor sequences come from a female donor with early-stage non-small cell lung cancer.

This clonotype was seen many times. CDR3 coding DNA: TGTGCCAGCTCACCGGGAATCCGGGACTCCACGTACTTC. Encoded protein: CASSPGIRDSTYF. The chain employs TRBV18 and TRBJ2-7, with TRBD2 as a possible D gene (6 bases). The CDR3 sequence is 13 residues long. V lost 3 bases and J lost 12, with 18 bases in between. Germline lookup yields CDR1 KGHSH and CDR2 LQKENI.

This clonotype was observed many times. The chain recombines TRBV20-1 with TRBJ2-1; D is perhaps TRBD2 (6 bases). The CDR3 has 14 residues. Germline V gene data show CDR1 as DFQATT and CDR2 as SNEGSKA (reference sequence). The V gene lost 3 bases and the J gene lost 3 bases, with 12 bases spanning the gap. The chain's CDR3 is CSARRRVGYNEQFF. DNA for the CDR3: TGCAGTGCTAGGAGGAGGGTGGGCTACAATGAGCAGTTCTTC.

This clonotype has more than one count but fewer than ten. V and J are TRBV29-1 and TRBJ1-1; D is ambiguous. Per the germline V gene, CDR1 is SQVTM and CDR2 is ANQGSEA. The CDR3 covers 14 residues. The CDR3 loop is CTFRPPYWNTEAFF. The CDR3 nucleotides are TGCACCTTTCGCCCCCCGTACTGGAACACTGAAGCTTTCTTT.

This clonotype occurred many times. The chain recombines TRBV11-2 with TRBJ2-5; TRBD2 might be the D (6 bases). This CDR3 comprises 14 residues. With 6 bases removed from V and 6 bases from J, the gap between germline ends came to 17 bases. The germline V gene encodes CDR1 SGHAT and CDR2 FQNNGV. CDR3 DNA sequence: TGTGCCAGCAGACCCGCCGGGGGTTCACAGACCCAGTACTTC. Its translation: CASRPAGGSQTQYF.

The rearrangement links TRBV7-2 to TRBJ2-2, with D hard to call. CDR1 is SGHTA and CDR2 is FQGNSA in the germline V gene. Trimming left V 5 bases short and J 3 bases short, with 4 bases between. CDR3 length: 12 amino acids. The CDR3 region is CASSLYTGELFF. As DNA, the CDR3 is TGTGCCAGCAGCCTATACACCGGGGAGCTGTTTTTT.

The sample holds a few counts of this clonotype. J is TRBJ2-5 and V is TRBV6-6; tentatively, D is TRBD2 (6 bases). The V end lost 5 bases, the J end lost 5 bases, and 24 bases lay between the germline ends. Germline V lookup: CDR1 MNHNY, CDR2 SVGAGI (reference sequence). The CDR3 contains 17 residues. The CDR3 reads CASSPRLGTSAVETQYF. The CDR3 DNA follows: TGTGCCAGCAGTCCTCGTCTGGGGACTTCAGCGGTGGAGACCCAGTACTTC.

There are many counts of this clonotype. The chain links TRBV10-3 to TRBJ2-1; 7 bases map to TRBD2. Trimming removed 0 bases from V and 0 bases from J; junction bases left unmatched: 2. Germline-derived CDR1 and CDR2 are ENHRY and SYGVKD. This CDR3 has 16 residues. The CDR3 here is CAISESTGGSYNEQFF. In DNA, the CDR3 is TGTGCCATCAGTGAGTCGACGGGGGGCTCCTACAATGAGCAGTTCTTC.

This clonotype was observed at least ten times. The chain uses TRBV20-1 and TRBJ2-7; D not resolved. In germline, CDR1 is DFQATT, CDR2 SNEGSKA (reference sequence). Trimming cost V 2 bases and J 0 bases, with 14 bases left between them. The CDR3 spans 15 residues. The CDR3 region has the DNA TGCAGTGCTAGAATACCGGGTGACAACTCCTACGAGCAGTACTTC. This encodes CSARIPGDNSYEQYF.

This clonotype has ten or more counts. The rearrangement joins TRBV4-1 to TRBJ2-7; D possibly corresponds to TRBD2 (6 bases). Germline lookup yields CDR1 MGHRA and CDR2 YSYEKL. The CDR3 totals 15 residues. The ends were cut back, 3 bases at V and 5 bases at J, with 17 bases in the middle. CDR3: CASSQAPPAGNEQYF. The CDR3 region has the DNA TGCGCCAGCAGCCAGGCCCCCCCGGCGGGGAACGAGCAGTACTTC.

The sample holds a few counts of this clonotype. The J gene is TRBJ2-7, the V gene TRBV2; the match to TRBD1 covers 8 bases. V lost 8 bases to trimming and J lost 3 bases; unmatched junction nucleotides: 6. This CDR3 is built from 13 residues. From germline, CDR1 is SNHLY and CDR2 FYNNEI. CDR3 loop: CASGGTGGYEQYF. CDR3 nucleotide sequence: TGTGCCAGCGGAGGGACAGGCGGCTACGAGCAGTACTTC.

The sample holds many counts of this clonotype. The chain has TRBV5-6 and TRBJ2-7, with 9 bases matching TRBD1. This CDR3 has 13 residues. The germline V gene has CDR1 SGHDT and CDR2 YYEEEE. With V trimmed by 4 bases and J by 4 bases, 3 bases remained unmatched. CDR3 sequence: CASSRGQGYEQYF. For the CDR3, the DNA is TGTGCCAGCAGCCGAGGACAGGGGTACGAGCAGTACTTC.

The CDR3 sequence: CASSLAGQGSGTEAFF. CDR3 DNA: TGCGCCAGCAGCTTAGCCGGACAGGGGAGCGGCACTGAAGCTTTCTTT. This chain links TRBV5-1 with TRBJ1-1; 9 positions match TRBD1. This CDR3 is built from 16 residues. Germline CDR1 is SGHRS and CDR2 is YFSETQ. With V trimmed by 2 bases and J by 4 bases, 9 bases remained unmatched.

This clonotype was recorded many times. The V and J genes are TRBV5-1 and TRBJ2-3, with D uncertain. V was trimmed by 0 bases and J by 2 bases, leaving 7 bases between them. Germline V gene lookup returns CDR1 SGHRS and CDR2 YFSETQ. The CDR3 covers 14 residues. As DNA, the CDR3 is TGCGCCAGCAGCTTGGGCGCCATCACAGATACGCAGTATTTT. Encoded protein: CASSLGAITDTQYF. Full variable domain (outside the CDR3, taken from reference TRBV5-1 and TRBJ2-3): KAGVTQTPRYLIKTRGQQVTLSCSPISGHRSVSWYQQTPGQGLQFLFEYFSETQRNKGNFPGRFSGRQFSNSRSEMNVSTLELGDSALYLCASSLGAITDTQYFGPGTRLTVL.

This clonotype was observed at least ten times. The rearrangement uses TRBV20-1 and TRBJ2-3; possibly TRBD2 for D (6 bases). This CDR3 contains 17 residues. Germline values: CDR1 DFQATT, CDR2 SNEGSKA (reference sequence). V was cut by 3 bases and J by 3 bases, with 22 bases left in between. The CDR3 region has the DNA TGCAGTGCTAGCGGTAACGGAGGAGGGTCGTATACAGATACGCAGTATTTT. This gives the protein CSASGNGGGSYTDTQYF.

This clonotype occurred many times. This chain connects TRBV5-4 to TRBJ2-3; 13 nucleotides line up with TRBD2. J was trimmed by 1 base and V by 4 bases; bases with no gene match: 6. The CDR3 is made up of 17 amino acids. The germline V gene encodes CDR1 SGHNT and CDR2 YYREEE (reference sequence). The CDR3 coding sequence is TGTGCCAGCAGCCACACTAGCGGGGGGGCAGGCACAGATACGCAGTATTTT. It translates to CASSHTSGGAGTDTQYF.

At least ten counts were recorded for this clonotype. The chain has TRBV4-2 and TRBJ1-1; 9 bases match TRBD1. Trimming cost V 1 base and J 5 bases; bases outside gene matches: 5. CDR3 length equals 15 residues. CDR1 and CDR2 from the germline V gene are LGHNA and YNFKEQ. Here the CDR3 DNA reads TGTGCCAGCAGCCAAGGGGACAGGGAAAGGACTGAAGCTTTCTTT. Its translation is CASSQGDRERTEAFF.

This clonotype has ten or more counts. This sequence joins TRBV5-1 and TRBJ1-1, with 7 nucleotides matching TRBD1. V was clipped by 0 bases and J by 6 bases; unmatched bases: 2. The germline V gene encodes CDR1 SGHRS and CDR2 YFSETQ. This CDR3 is built from 13 residues. This CDR3 reads CASSLGQGAEAFF. In DNA, the CDR3 is TGCGCCAGCAGCTTGGGACAGGGAGCTGAAGCTTTCTTT.

This clonotype appeared many times. This chain joins TRBV12-3 or TRBV12-4 and TRBJ2-3, with D tentatively TRBD1 (5 bases). This CDR3 spans 14 amino acids. V was cut by 6 bases and J by 1 base, with 11 bases left in between. CDR3 nucleotides: TGTGCCAGCAGACCCGACAGCCGCACAGATACGCAGTATTTT. This translates into CASRPDSRTDTQYF.

This clonotype was detected ten times or more. This chain joins TRBV5-1 and TRBJ2-1; D perhaps matches TRBD1 (5 bases). Per the germline V gene, CDR1 is SGHRS and CDR2 is YFSETQ. The CDR3 consists of 13 residues. V was clipped by 2 bases and J by 6 bases, with 9 bases between them. The CDR3 spells CASSFGQGNEQFF. The CDR3 region has the DNA TGCGCCAGCAGCTTCGGGCAGGGCAATGAGCAGTTCTTC.

This clonotype has just a few counts. The chain joins TRBV15 to TRBJ2-1; D is possibly TRBD2 (6 bases). The CDR3 is made up of 13 amino acids. CDR1 is LNHNV and CDR2 is YYDKDF in the germline V gene (reference sequence). Trimming pared 6 bases from V and 4 bases from J, leaving 10 bases between. CDR3 DNA: TGTGCCACCAGAGTGGGGACTTACAATGAGCAGTTCTTC. Amino acids: CATRVGTYNEQFF.

This clonotype showed up many times. This chain joins TRBV18 and TRBJ2-4, with TRBD1 matching over 8 bases. Losses at the gene ends were 2 bases for V and 0 bases for J; bases not matched to a gene: 3. Per germline, CDR1 KGHSH and CDR2 LQKENI. The CDR3 has 16 amino acids. The CDR3 loop is CASSPGTGGAKNIQYF. The CDR3 DNA is TGTGCCAGCTCACCAGGGACAGGAGGAGCCAAAAACATTCAGTACTTC.

There are many counts of this clonotype. This chain uses TRBV11-2 with TRBJ2-2, with D unclear. Germline V lookup: CDR1 SGHAT, CDR2 FQNNGV. CDR3 length equals 12 residues. V was trimmed by 3 bases and J by 4 bases, leaving 3 bases between them. The DNA of the CDR3 is TGTGCCAGCAGCTTTAGCACCGGGGAGCTGTTTTTT. It codes for CASSFSTGELFF.

This clonotype was counted between two and nine times. This rearrangement joins TRBV2 to TRBJ2-5; weak D call: TRBD1 (6 bases). The germline gives CDR1 SNHLY, CDR2 FYNNEI. V lost 3 bases and J 4 bases, leaving 9 bases between the germline ends. There are 13 residues in the CDR3. The CDR3 DNA reads TGTGCCAGCAGTGAGCAGGGGCCAGAGACCCAGTACTTC. Translated, it gives CASSEQGPETQYF.

In this sample, this clonotype turned up many times. The gene calls are TRBV5-1 and TRBJ2-5, with D possibly matching TRBD1 (6 bases). Germline V lookup: CDR1 SGHRS, CDR2 YFSETQ. V was clipped by 2 bases and J by 4 bases, with 12 bases between them. The CDR3 length is 14 residues. This CDR3 reads CASSLQGSGETQYF. The CDR3 DNA is TGCGCCAGCAGCTTACAGGGATCCGGAGAGACCCAGTACTTC. The full variable domain, in which reference TRBV5-1 and TRBJ2-5 provide the parts outside the CDR3, is KAGVTQTPRYLIKTRGQQVTLSCSPISGHRSVSWYQQTPGQGLQFLFEYFSETQRNKGNFPGRFSGRQFSNSRSEMNVSTLELGDSALYLCASSLQGSGETQYFGPGTRLLVL.

This clonotype occurred many times. J is TRBJ1-2 and V is TRBV20-1, with 8 bases aligning to TRBD1. After removal of 6 bases from V and 7 bases from J, the junction contained 16 bases not matched to a gene. Germline V gene data show CDR1 as DFQATT and CDR2 as SNEGSKA (reference sequence). This CDR3 spans 15 amino acids. The CDR3 spells CSATLGGRGQGGYTF. CDR3 DNA: TGCAGTGCCACCCTCGGAGGCAGGGGGCAGGGTGGCTACACCTTC.

This clonotype has just a few counts. V gene TRBV10-3 combines with J gene TRBJ2-7; 10 nucleotides match TRBD2. The germline CDR1 and CDR2 sequences are ENHRY and SYGVKD. Trimming removed 10 bases from V and 1 base from J; junction bases left unmatched: 7. The CDR3 contains 14 residues. The CDR3 spells CASAGLADSYEQYF. For the CDR3, the DNA is TGTGCCAGCGCTGGACTAGCGGATTCCTACGAGCAGTACTTC.

This clonotype showed up many times. This rearrangement joins TRBV28 to TRBJ2-1; weak D call: TRBD1 (6 bases). Germline loops: CDR1 MDHEN, CDR2 SYDVKM. With 6 bases removed from V and 4 bases from J, the gap between germline ends came to 13 bases. The CDR3 consists of 14 residues. The chain's CDR3 is CASRSGAGYNEQFF. In DNA, the CDR3 is TGTGCCAGCAGGTCAGGGGCCGGTTACAATGAGCAGTTCTTC.

At least ten counts were recorded for this clonotype. V and J are TRBV5-4 and TRBJ2-1, with 8 bases matching TRBD2. The trim removed 0 bases at V and 6 bases at J, leaving 14 bases unmatched. The V gene's germline CDR1 is SGHNT and CDR2 YYREEE (reference sequence). The CDR3 runs 18 residues. This CDR3 reads CASSLAPHRRRGVNEQFF. CDR3 sequence (DNA): TGTGCCAGCAGCTTGGCCCCGCATCGGCGGCGGGGGGTCAATGAGCAGTTCTTC.

This clonotype has at least ten counts. This rearrangement joins TRBV18 to TRBJ2-1; 7 positions match TRBD1. The CDR3 is 14 amino acids. The V and J ends lost 5 bases and 4 bases, in that order; junction bases with no gene match: 5. Germline CDR1 and CDR2: KGHSH and LQKENI. This chain's CDR3 is CASSATTGYNEQFF. CDR3 in DNA: TGTGCCAGCTCAGCTACGACAGGGTACAATGAGCAGTTCTTC.

This clonotype was seen at least ten times. The genes are TRBV5-1 and TRBJ2-5, with 7 bases lining up with TRBD2. From germline, CDR1 is SGHRS and CDR2 YFSETQ. With V trimmed by 1 base and J by 5 bases, 8 bases remained unmatched. The CDR3 is made up of 15 amino acids. CDR3 region: CASSLHGEGAETQYF. The CDR3 DNA sequence: TGCGCCAGCAGCTTGCACGGGGAGGGCGCGGAGACCCAGTACTTC.